A selection of T cell receptor beta chains follows, all from one sample in a study of blood T cell repertoires in COVID-19. Only in-frame clones appear in the TCRdb table, and some are missing; sequencing was by immunoSEQ multiplex PCR. This table has about 230,000 clones, 89% appearing once. Sample: PBMCs or T cells enriched from blood (not recorded which). These receptor sequences come from a woman in her twenties or thirties with acute COVID-19. Both conserved end residues are part of each CDR3. The D gene is left open where the match is weak. Clone size is shown for a subset of rows, as once, few, many or a class of expanded clone.

clone size	D gene	V gene	J gene	CDR3 protein	CDR3 DNA
.	.	TRBV9	TRBJ1-2	CASSGDYGYTF	TGTGCCAGCAGCGGAGATTATGGCTACACCTTC
.	TRBD2	TRBV12-5	TRBJ2-1	CAAARGGEYEQFF	TGTGCCGCCGCACGGGGGGGGGAGTATGAGCAGTTCTTC
.	.	TRBV7-8	TRBJ1-1	CASSLGGGEAFF	TGTGCCAGCAGCCTAGGGGGGGGAGAAGCTTTCTTT
few	.	TRBV9	TRBJ1-1	CASSVDPGRGMNTEAFF	TGTGCCAGCAGCGTAGATCCTGGTAGGGGGATGAACACTGAAGCTTTCTTT
.	.	TRBV7-9	TRBJ1-5	CASSLEGDQPQHF	TGTGCCAGCAGCTTAGAAGGGGATCAGCCCCAGCATTTT
.	.	TRBV6-5	TRBJ2-7	CASPRTGSYEQYF	TGTGCCAGCCCCCGTACGGGGTCCTACGAGCAGTACTTC
few	.	TRBV11-2	TRBJ1-2	CASSPASRSGYTF	TGTGCCAGCAGCCCCGCGAGTCGGAGTGGCTACACCTTC
.	.	TRBV28	TRBJ1-6	CASSLTVSSYNSPLHF	TGTGCCAGCAGTTTGACAGTGAGCTCCTATAATTCACCCCTCCACTTT
few	TRBD1	TRBV7-3	TRBJ2-7	CASSPNRGPYEQYF	TGTGCCAGCAGCCCCAACAGGGGGCCCTACGAGCAGTACTTC
.	TRBD1	TRBV5-1	TRBJ1-5	CASSWGQGGYEQPQHF	TGCGCCAGCAGCTGGGGACAGGGGGGGTATGAGCAGCCCCAGCATTTT
.	TRBD1	TRBV28	TRBJ1-2	CASSSTPGQAHDGYTF	TGTGCCAGCAGTTCAACCCCGGGACAGGCCCACGATGGCTACACCTTC
.	TRBD2	TRBV24-1	TRBJ2-1	CATSRGLAGSNEQFF	TGTGCCACCAGCAGGGGACTAGCGGGATCCAATGAGCAGTTCTTC
.	TRBD2	TRBV3-1/TRBV3-2	TRBJ2-7	CASSLSGGSYEQYF	TGTGCCAGCAGCTTGAGCGGGGGATCCTACGAGCAGTACTTC
.	.	TRBV27	TRBJ1-1	CASSPGQISTEAFF	TGTGCCAGCAGTCCAGGCCAGATAAGCACTGAAGCTTTCTTT
.	TRBD1	TRBV6-6	TRBJ2-7	CASTHTDRGLKEQYF	TGTGCCAGCACCCATACCGACAGGGGGCTAAAAGAGCAGTACTTC
.	.	TRBV6-1	TRBJ2-7	CASSDGAQGPYEQYF	TGTGCCAGCAGTGATGGAGCGCAGGGTCCCTACGAGCAGTACTTC
.	.	TRBV19	TRBJ2-1	CASSIGQGSYNEQFF	TGTGCCAGTAGTATAGGGCAGGGCTCCTACAATGAGCAGTTCTTC
.	.	TRBV21-1	TRBJ1-2	CASSTPGQGPRLYGYTF	TGTGCCAGCAGCACCCCGGGACAGGGCCCTCGCCTTTATGGCTACACCTTC
.	.	TRBV28	TRBJ1-1	CATQENDEAFF	TGTGCCACCCAGGAAAATGACGAGGCTTTCTTT
.	.	TRBV5-1	TRBJ2-3	CASSEDSNTDTQYF	TGCGCCAGCAGCGAGGACAGCAACACAGATACGCAGTATTTT
.	.	TRBV6-5	TRBJ1-1	CASSSTAVGAHTEAFF	TGTGCCAGCAGTTCTACGGCGGTGGGGGCCCACACTGAAGCTTTCTTT
few	.	TRBV7-8	TRBJ1-5	CASSQVEGRDQPQHF	TGTGCCAGCAGCCAAGTAGAGGGGAGGGATCAGCCCCAGCATTTT
.	TRBD1	TRBV19	TRBJ1-2	CASSIEDRLTYGYTF	TGTGCCAGTAGTATAGAGGACAGGCTGACCTATGGCTACACCTTC
.	TRBD1	TRBV7-9	TRBJ2-5	CASSLGGQDFPQYF	TGTGCCAGCAGCTTAGGAGGACAGGATTTCCCCCAGTACTTC
once	.	TRBV14	TRBJ2-2	CASSDEIDRRRELFF	TGTGCCAGCAGCGACGAGATTGACAGAAGGAGAGAGCTGTTTTTT
once	.	TRBV6-5	TRBJ2-7	CASASKGHYEQYF	TGTGCCAGCGCGTCAAAGGGGCACTACGAGCAGTACTTC
.	TRBD1	TRBV19	TRBJ1-2	CASSIKDRGLTYGYTF	TGTGCCAGTAGTATAAAGGACAGGGGCCTTACCTATGGCTACACCTTC
.	.	TRBV10-2	TRBJ1-1	CASRADPEGNTEAFF	TGCGCCAGCAGAGCGGATCCGGAGGGAAACACTGAAGCTTTCTTT
.	TRBD1	TRBV6-4	TRBJ1-2	CASSDSNRGNYGYTF	TGTGCCAGCAGTGACTCTAACAGGGGAAACTATGGCTACACCTTC
.	.	TRBV6-5	TRBJ1-5	CARFPGCQPQHF	TGTGCCAGGTTTCCAGGGTGTCAGCCCCAGCATTTT
once	.	TRBV18	TRBJ1-6	CASSPPGQNSPLHF	TGTGCCAGCTCACCCCCGGGACAAAATTCACCCCTCCACTTT
.	.	TRBV11-2	TRBJ1-6	CASSLEGHLSPLHF	TGTGCCAGCAGCTTAGAGGGACATCTGTCACCCCTCCACTTT
.	.	TRBV11-2	TRBJ2-7	CASSVDNYEQYF	TGTGCCAGCAGCGTGGACAACTACGAGCAGTACTTC
.	TRBD1	TRBV4-1	TRBJ1-2	CASSLNHRGENYGYTF	TGCGCCAGCAGCCTTAACCACAGGGGGGAAAACTATGGCTACACCTTC
.	.	TRBV29-1	TRBJ1-1	CSVEDGENTEAFF	TGCAGCGTTGAAGACGGAGAGAACACTGAAGCTTTCTTT
once	.	TRBV28	TRBJ2-5	CASSLRETQYF	TGTGCCAGCAGTTTACGGGAGACCCAGTACTTC
.	.	TRBV10-3	TRBJ1-2	CAISEGRGNYGYTF	TGTGCCATCAGTGAAGGCAGGGGCAACTATGGCTACACCTTC
.	TRBD1	TRBV6-5	TRBJ1-5	CASLDRVYSNQPQHF	TGTGCCAGCTTGGACAGGGTTTATAGCAATCAGCCCCAGCATTTT
.	.	TRBV7-9	TRBJ1-1	CASSLGRAGVWAFF	TGTGCCAGCAGCTTAGGCCGCGCGGGAGTTTGGGCTTTCTTT
once	TRBD2	TRBV6-2/TRBV6-3	TRBJ2-1	CASSLRGGQRYNEQFF	TGTGCCAGCAGCCTCCGCGGGGGGCAAAGATACAATGAGCAGTTCTTC
many	.	TRBV27	TRBJ2-2	CASGHVQGGPPGELFF	TGTGCCAGCGGTCATGTACAGGGGGGGCCCCCCGGGGAGCTGTTTTTT
.	.	TRBV13	TRBJ2-7	CASSLGFRGPYEQYF	TGTGCCAGCAGCTTAGGGTTCAGGGGACCCTACGAGCAGTACTTC